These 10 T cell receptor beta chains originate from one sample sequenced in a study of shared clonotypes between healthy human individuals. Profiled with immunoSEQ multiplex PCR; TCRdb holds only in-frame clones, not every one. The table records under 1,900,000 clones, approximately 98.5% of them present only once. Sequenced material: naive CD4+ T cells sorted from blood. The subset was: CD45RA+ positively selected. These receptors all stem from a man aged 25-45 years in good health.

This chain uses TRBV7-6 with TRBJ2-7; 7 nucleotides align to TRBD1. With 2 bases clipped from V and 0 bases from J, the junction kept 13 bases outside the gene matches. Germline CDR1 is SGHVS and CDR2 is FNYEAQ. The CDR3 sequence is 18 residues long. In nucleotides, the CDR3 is TGTGCCAGCAGCTTATCGGTTGGTTGGGGACAGACCTCCTACGAGCAGTACTTC. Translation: CASSLSVGWGQTSYEQYF.

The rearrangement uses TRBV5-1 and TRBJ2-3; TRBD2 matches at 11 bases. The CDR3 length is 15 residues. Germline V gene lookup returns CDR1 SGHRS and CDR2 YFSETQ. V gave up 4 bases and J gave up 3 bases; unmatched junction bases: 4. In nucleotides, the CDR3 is TGCGCCAGCAGCATAGCGGGAGGGGGTACAGATACGCAGTATTTT. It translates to CASSIAGGGTDTQYF.

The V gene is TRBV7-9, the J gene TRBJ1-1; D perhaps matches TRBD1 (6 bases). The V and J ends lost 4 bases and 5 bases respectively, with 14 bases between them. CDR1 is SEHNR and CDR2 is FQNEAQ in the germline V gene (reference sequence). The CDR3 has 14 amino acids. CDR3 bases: TGTGCCAGCAGCTCCGGGACAACGAGAACTGAAGCTTTCTTT. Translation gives CASSSGTTRTEAFF.

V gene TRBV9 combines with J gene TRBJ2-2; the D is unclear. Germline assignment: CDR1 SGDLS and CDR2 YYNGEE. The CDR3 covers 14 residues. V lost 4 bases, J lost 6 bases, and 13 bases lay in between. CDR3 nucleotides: TGTGCCAGCAGCATGGGTAGTCCCTCCGGGGAGCTGTTTTTT. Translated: CASSMGSPSGELFF.

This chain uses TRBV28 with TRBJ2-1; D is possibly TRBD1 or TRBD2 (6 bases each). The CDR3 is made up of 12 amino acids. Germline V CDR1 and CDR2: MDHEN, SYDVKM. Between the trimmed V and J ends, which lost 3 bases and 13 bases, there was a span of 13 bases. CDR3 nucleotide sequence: TGTGCCAGCAGTTTTATCGGGGGCGGTCAGTTCTTC. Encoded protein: CASSFIGGGQFF. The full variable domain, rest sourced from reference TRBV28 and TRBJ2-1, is DVKVTQSSRYLVKRTGEKVFLECVQDMDHENMFWYRQDPGLGLRLIYFSYDVKMKEKGDIPEGYSVSREKKERFSLILESASTNQTSMYLCASSFIGGGQFFGPGTRLTVL.

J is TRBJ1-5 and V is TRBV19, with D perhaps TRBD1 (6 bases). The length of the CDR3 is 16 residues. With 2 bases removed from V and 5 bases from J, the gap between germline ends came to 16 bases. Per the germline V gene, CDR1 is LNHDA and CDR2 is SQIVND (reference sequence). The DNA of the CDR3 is TGTGCCAGTAGTATACGGGGGCCAAAGGTCTATCAGCCCCAGCATTTT. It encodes CASSIRGPKVYQPQHF.

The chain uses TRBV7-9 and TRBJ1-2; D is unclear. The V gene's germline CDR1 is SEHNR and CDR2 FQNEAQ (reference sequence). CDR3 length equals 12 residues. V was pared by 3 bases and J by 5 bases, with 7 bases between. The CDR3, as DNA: TGTGCCAGCAGCTTTCGTGAATATGGCTACACCTTC. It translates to CASSFREYGYTF.

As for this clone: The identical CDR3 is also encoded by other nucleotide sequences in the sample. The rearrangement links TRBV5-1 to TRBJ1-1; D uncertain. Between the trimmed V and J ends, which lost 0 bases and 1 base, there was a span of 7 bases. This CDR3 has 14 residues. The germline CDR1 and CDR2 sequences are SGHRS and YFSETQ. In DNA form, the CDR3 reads TGCGCCAGCAGCTTGGCGGGCGGGAACACTGAAGCTTTCTTT. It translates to CASSLAGGNTEAFF.

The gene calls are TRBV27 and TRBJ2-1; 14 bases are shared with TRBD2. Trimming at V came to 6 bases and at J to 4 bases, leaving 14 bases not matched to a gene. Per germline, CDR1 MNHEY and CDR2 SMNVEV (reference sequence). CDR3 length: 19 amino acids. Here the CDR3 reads CASRQRPGLAGVGYNEQFF. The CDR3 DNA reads TGTGCCAGCAGGCAAAGGCCGGGACTAGCGGGAGTAGGGTACAATGAGCAGTTCTTC.

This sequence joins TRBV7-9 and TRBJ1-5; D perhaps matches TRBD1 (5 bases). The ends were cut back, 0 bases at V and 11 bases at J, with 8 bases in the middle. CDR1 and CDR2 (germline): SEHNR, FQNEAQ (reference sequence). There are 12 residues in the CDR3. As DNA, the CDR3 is TGTGCCAGCAGCTTAGCGGACATGGCCCAGCATTTT. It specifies CASSLADMAQHF.